This TCR beta chain was sequenced in a study of blood T cells in healthy people across ages. The study, taken as a whole, reports: Naive CD4+ cells and diversity were both higher in long-lived donors than in aged donors. Donor CMV infection status was unknown, possibly confounding age-related changes in expanded clonotypes.

PCR was performed a second time for roughly 7 to 11 cycles using a sample-barcoded 5' primer and a J-beta primer mix. TCRdb re-derived calls from the 5' RACE reads in MiXCR, one entry per CDR3 protein. The sample shows 2 million or so distinct CDR3 sequences, roughly 49% of them seen only once. About this clonotype itself: Its matching antigen is unknown.

The authors isolated at least 6 million PBMCs per sample. The receptor was isolated from a woman between 35 and 50 years old in good health. The sample comprised blood.

The CDR3 DNA sequence: TGCAGTGCTACCCGACAGGGACAAGAGACCCAGTACTTC. Encoded protein: CSATRQGQETQYF. The chain employs TRBV20-1 and TRBJ2-5, with 7 bases lining up with TRBD1. Germline values: CDR1 DFQATT, CDR2 SNEGSKA (reference sequence). J lost 2 bases, V lost 4 bases, and 4 bases had no gene match. The CDR3 is 13 residues long.